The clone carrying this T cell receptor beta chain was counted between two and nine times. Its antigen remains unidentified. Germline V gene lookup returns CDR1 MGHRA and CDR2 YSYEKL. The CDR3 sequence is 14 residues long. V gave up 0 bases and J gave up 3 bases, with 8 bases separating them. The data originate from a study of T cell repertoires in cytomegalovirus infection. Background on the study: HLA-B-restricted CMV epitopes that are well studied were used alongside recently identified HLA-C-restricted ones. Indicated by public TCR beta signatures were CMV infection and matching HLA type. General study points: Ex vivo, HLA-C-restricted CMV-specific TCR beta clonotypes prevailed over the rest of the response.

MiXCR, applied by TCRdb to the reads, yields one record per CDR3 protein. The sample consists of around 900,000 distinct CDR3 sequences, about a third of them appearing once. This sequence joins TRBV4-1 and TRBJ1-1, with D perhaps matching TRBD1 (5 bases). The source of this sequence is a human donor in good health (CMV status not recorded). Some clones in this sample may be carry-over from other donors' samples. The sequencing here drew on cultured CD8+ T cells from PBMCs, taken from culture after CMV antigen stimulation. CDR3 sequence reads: CASSQDSGHTEAFF. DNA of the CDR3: TGCGCCAGCAGCCAAGATTCGGGACACACTGAAGCTTTCTTT.